The source of this T cell receptor (beta chain) is a study of regulatory T cells in long-lasting Graves disease. Time point: persistent/refractory GD, antithyroid drugs over 5 years with positive TRAb. Making the TCR library involved RNA that had been extracted from PBMCs. Graves' disease diagnoses used American Thyroid Association guidelines. The V gene end was trimmed by 3 bases and the J gene end by 7 bases; junction bases not matched to a gene: 9. The CDR3 has 14 amino acids. Germline-derived CDR1 and CDR2 are GTSNPN and SVGIG (reference sequence). Construction of TCR beta libraries relied on iRepertoire HTBI primers and on Arm-PCR targeting CDR3 regions. Using its own MiXCR run on the multiplex PCR reads, TCRdb lists one record per CDR3 protein. In the table there are hundreds of thousands of distinct CDR3 sequences, roughly a fifth of which are singletons.

The origin of this receptor is a female donor with Graves disease. The sample in question was peripheral blood mononuclear cells (PBMCs), obtained when the disease was refractory, from a patient treated with antithyroid drugs. This chain joins TRBV30 and TRBJ1-2; 9 bases agree with TRBD1. CDR3 sequence (DNA): TGTGCCTGGAGGACACCGGGACAGGGCTCTGGCTACACCTTC. This codes for CAWRTPGQGSGYTF. Full variable domain (rest looked up from reference TRBV30 and TRBJ1-2): SQTIHQWPATLVQPVGSPLSLECTVEGTSNPNLYWYRQAAGRGLQLLFYSVGIGQISSEVPQNLSASRPQDRQFILSSKKLLLSDSGFYLCAWRTPGQGSGYTFGSGTRLTVV.